This T cell receptor (beta chain) was sequenced for a study of regulatory T cells in long-lasting Graves disease. To make TCR beta libraries, researchers used iRepertoire HTBI primers and Arm-PCR of CDR3 regions. Using its own MiXCR run on the multiplex PCR reads, TCRdb lists one record per CDR3 protein. The table has hundreds of thousands of distinct CDR3 sequences, about 15% seen once; the top ten hold about 11%. The CDR3 contains 16 residues. Germline-derived CDR1 and CDR2 are MNHEY and SMNVEV (reference sequence). V was clipped by 6 bases and J by 0 bases, with 15 bases between them. This clonotype was observed at least ten times. Documented time point: newly diagnosed GD, antithyroid drugs for less than 3 months. RNA extracted from PBMCs served as the sequencing template. The EDTA tubes were filled with around 8.1 milliliters of drawn peripheral blood. These data were likewise used in another study, on T cells in Graves' hyperthyroidism and ophthalmopathy. From that report: Among the patients, aged 18 to 65, hyperthyroidism was newly diagnosed and had lasted under 2 months.

This chain uses TRBV27 with TRBJ2-1; no reliable D call. The specimen comprised peripheral blood mononuclear cells (PBMCs), sampled at new diagnosis, from a patient treated with antithyroid drugs. The receptor comes from a woman aged 30 to 39 with Graves disease. The DNA for the CDR3 is TGTGCCAGCAGCCTCTTAGGGCATAGCTCCTACAATGAGCAGTTCTTC. The encoded protein is CASSLLGHSSYNEQFF.